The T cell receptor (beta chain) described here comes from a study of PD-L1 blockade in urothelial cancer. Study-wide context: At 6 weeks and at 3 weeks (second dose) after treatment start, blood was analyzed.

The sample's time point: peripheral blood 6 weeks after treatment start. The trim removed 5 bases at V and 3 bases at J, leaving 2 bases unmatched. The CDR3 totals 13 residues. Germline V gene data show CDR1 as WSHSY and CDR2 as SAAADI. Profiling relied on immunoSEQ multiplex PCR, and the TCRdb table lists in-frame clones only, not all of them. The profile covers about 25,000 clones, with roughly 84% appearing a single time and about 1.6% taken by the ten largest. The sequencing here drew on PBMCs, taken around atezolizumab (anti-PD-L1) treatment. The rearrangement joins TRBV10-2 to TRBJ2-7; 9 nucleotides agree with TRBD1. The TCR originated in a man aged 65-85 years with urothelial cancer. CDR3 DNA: TGCGCCAGCAGTTTGGGACAGGGCTACGAGCAGTACTTC. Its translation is CASSLGQGYEQYF.